Sequencing of this T cell receptor (beta chain) was carried out in a study of blood T cell repertoires in COVID-19. Study summary: Acute-phase and convalescent COVID-19 samples originated in the United States, Italy and Spain.

Measured with immunoSEQ multiplex PCR; TCRdb has only the in-frame clones, and not every one. Of 300,000 to 450,000 clones listed, more than 70% were seen once; the top ten hold approximately 4.1%. This CDR3 contains 13 residues. Trimming left V 3 bases short and J 9 bases short, with 12 bases between. Per the germline V gene, CDR1 is ENHRY and CDR2 is SYGVKD. This chain uses TRBV10-3 with TRBJ1-5; D is undetermined. Sequenced: peripheral blood. The sequence was collected from a woman aged 60-70 years with COVID-19, enrolled during active disease. The CDR3 DNA is TGTGCCATCAGTGACCCTGACTTTTGGCCCCAGCATTTT. The encoded protein is CAISDPDFWPQHF.